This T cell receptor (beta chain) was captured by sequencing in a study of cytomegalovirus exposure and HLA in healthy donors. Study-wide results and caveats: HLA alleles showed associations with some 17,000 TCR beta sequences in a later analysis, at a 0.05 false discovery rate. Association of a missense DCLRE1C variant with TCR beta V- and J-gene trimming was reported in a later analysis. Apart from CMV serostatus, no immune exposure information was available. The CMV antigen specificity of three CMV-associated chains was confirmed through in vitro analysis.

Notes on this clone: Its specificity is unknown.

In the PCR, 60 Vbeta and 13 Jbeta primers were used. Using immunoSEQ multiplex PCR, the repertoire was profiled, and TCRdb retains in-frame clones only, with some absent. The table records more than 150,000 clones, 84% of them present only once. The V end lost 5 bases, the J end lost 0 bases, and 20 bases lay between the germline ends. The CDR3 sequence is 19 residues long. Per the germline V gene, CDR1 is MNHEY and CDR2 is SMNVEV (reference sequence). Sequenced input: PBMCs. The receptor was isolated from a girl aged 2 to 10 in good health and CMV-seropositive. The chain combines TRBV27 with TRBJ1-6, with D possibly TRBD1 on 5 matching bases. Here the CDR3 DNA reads TGTGCCAGCAGTCCACTTCAATCAACAGGAAGCTCCTATAATTCACCCCTCCACTTT. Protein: CASSPLQSTGSSYNSPLHF.